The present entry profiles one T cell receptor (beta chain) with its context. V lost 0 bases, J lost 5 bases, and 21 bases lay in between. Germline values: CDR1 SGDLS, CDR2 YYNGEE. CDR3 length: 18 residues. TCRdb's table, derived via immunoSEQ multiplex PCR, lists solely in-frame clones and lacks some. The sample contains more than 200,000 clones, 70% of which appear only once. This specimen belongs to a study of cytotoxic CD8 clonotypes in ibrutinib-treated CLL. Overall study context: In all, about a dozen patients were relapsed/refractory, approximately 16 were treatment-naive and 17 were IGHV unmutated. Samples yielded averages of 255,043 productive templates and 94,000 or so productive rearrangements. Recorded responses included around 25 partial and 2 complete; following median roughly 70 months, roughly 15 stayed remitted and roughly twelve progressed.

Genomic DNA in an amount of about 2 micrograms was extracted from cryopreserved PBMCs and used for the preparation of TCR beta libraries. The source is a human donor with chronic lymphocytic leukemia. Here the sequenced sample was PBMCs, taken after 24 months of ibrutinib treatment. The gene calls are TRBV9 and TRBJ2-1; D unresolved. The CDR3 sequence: CASSVVDIPGSGHNEQFF. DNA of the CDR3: TGTGCCAGCAGCGTAGTAGATATTCCCGGGTCTGGTCACAATGAGCAGTTCTTC.